The T cell receptor (beta chain) described here comes from a study of blood T cells in healthy people across ages. Study information: Template switching caught about one barcoded beta molecule for each two T cells.

A sample-barcoded 5' primer and a J-beta primer mix were used in a second PCR of roughly 6 to 11 cycles. TCRdb used MiXCR to reprocess the 5' RACE reads, holding one entry per CDR3 protein. Of roughly 1.4 million distinct CDR3 sequences in the sample, roughly 64% were seen once. This clonotype was recorded only once. Germline V lookup: CDR1 SEHNR, CDR2 FQNEAQ (reference sequence). CDR3 length: 14 amino acids. J was trimmed by 7 bases and V by 7 bases; bases with no gene match: 8. Sequencing was done on a sample of blood. The chain is built from TRBV7-9 and TRBJ2-7; the match to TRBD1 covers 12 bases. This receptor was identified in a man aged 18 to 30 in good health. The CDR3: CASTRDRGHNEQYF. The CDR3 DNA follows: TGTGCCAGCACCCGGGACAGGGGGCACAATGAGCAGTACTTC. Using reference TRBV7-9 and TRBJ2-7 for the parts outside the CDR3, the full variable domain is DTGVSQNPRHKITKRGQNVTFRCDPISEHNRLYWYRQTLGQGPEFLTYFQNEAQLEKSRLLSDRFSAERPKGSFSTLEIQRTEQGDSAMYLCASTRDRGHNEQYFGPGTRLTVT.